Shown below are 3 T cell receptor beta chains from a single sample sequenced in a study of early T cells in non-severe SARS-CoV-2 infection. Using its own MiXCR run on the 5' RACE reads, TCRdb lists one record per CDR3 protein. The sample lists 54,000 or so distinct CDR3 sequences, around 6% seen once, with 6.8% in the top ten. Sequenced sample: whole blood. These receptors were collected from an adult who was a healthcare worker with PCR-confirmed SARS-CoV-2 infection or an uninfected control (not recorded which).

Ten or more counts support this clonotype. The chain employs TRBV6-6 and TRBJ1-1; D unclear. The germline V and J ends were trimmed by 7 bases and 10 bases, with 16 bases remaining between them. This CDR3 has 12 amino acids. The germline gives CDR1 MNHNY, CDR2 SVGAGI (reference sequence). The CDR3 DNA sequence: TGTGCCAGCACCCCGGCCGGAAGGGTAGCTTTCTTT. Residues: CASTPAGRVAFF.

The chain has TRBV20-1 and TRBJ2-2; 11 bases map to TRBD2. The CDR3 is made up of 17 amino acids. The germline V gene has CDR1 DFQATT and CDR2 SNEGSKA (reference sequence). The trim removed 1 base at V and 2 bases at J, leaving 6 bases unmatched. The CDR3 sequence: CSARGLAGGINTGELFF. CDR3 in DNA: TGCAGTGCTAGAGGCCTAGCGGGGGGAATTAACACCGGGGAGCTGTTTTTT.

In its sample, this clonotype was seen many times. The V call is TRBV6-5, the J call TRBJ1-5; no definite D call. CDR3 length: 12 amino acids. The V end was cut by 7 bases, the J end by 6 bases, with 10 bases between. Germline values: CDR1 MNHEY, CDR2 SVGAGI. CDR3 sequence (DNA): TGTGCCAGCACCACGGGGAGTCAGCCCCAGCATTTT. Its protein product is CASTTGSQPQHF.